These 5 T cell receptor beta chains share one sample of origin, sequenced in a study of T cells after somatic rescue of genetic block. Some clones are missing from TCRdb's copy, which holds only in-frame ones; the method was immunoSEQ multiplex PCR. The table has approximately 58,000 clones, around 96% seen once. The specimen was peripheral blood mononuclear cells (PBMCs). These receptors originate from a child less than two years old.

The chain uses TRBV29-1 and TRBJ1-2, with 11 nucleotides matching TRBD1. The CDR3 length is 14 residues. Germline V gene lookup returns CDR1 SQVTM and CDR2 ANQGSEA. The ends lost 4 bases at V and 2 bases at J; junction bases unmatched: 3. The CDR3 coding sequence is TGCAGCGTTGGACGGACAGGGGGCAACTATGGCTACACCTTC. Encoded protein: CSVGRTGGNYGYTF.

The chain employs TRBV30 and TRBJ1-1; 7 nucleotides agree with TRBD1. The CDR3 contains 15 residues. V shed 0 bases, J shed 0 bases, and the junction held 4 bases outside the gene matches. The germline V gene has CDR1 GTSNPN and CDR2 SVGIG (reference sequence). The CDR3 protein is CAWSVGTVMNTEAFF. The CDR3 DNA reads TGTGCCTGGAGTGTTGGGACAGTCATGAACACTGAAGCTTTCTTT.

The chain links TRBV5-1 to TRBJ1-6, with a possible D match to TRBD1 (5 bases). V lost 4 bases and J lost 7, with 12 bases in between. This CDR3 is 14 amino acids long. Germline-derived CDR1 and CDR2 are SGHRS and YFSETQ. The CDR3 loop reads CASSRREGNSPLHF. CDR3 sequence (DNA): TGCGCCAGCAGCCGAAGGGAGGGGAATTCACCCCTCCACTTT.

The chain links TRBV5-4 to TRBJ2-7; the D gene is possibly TRBD2 (5 bases). The V and J ends lost 0 bases and 2 bases respectively, with 15 bases between them. This CDR3 is built from 16 residues. The germline V gene has CDR1 SGHNT and CDR2 YYREEE (reference sequence). The CDR3 DNA is TGTGCCAGCAGCTTGGTGGGGAGCAGGTACCCCTACGAGCAGTACTTC. Its translation: CASSLVGSRYPYEQYF.

The genes are TRBV5-1 and TRBJ1-6; 8 positions match TRBD1. The V and J ends lost 0 bases and 9 bases, in that order; junction bases with no gene match: 8. The V gene's germline CDR1 is SGHRS and CDR2 YFSETQ. The CDR3 spans 16 residues. The CDR3 loop is CASSLASPGGGSPLHF. CDR3 DNA sequence: TGCGCCAGCAGCTTGGCCTCGCCAGGGGGCGGTTCACCCCTCCACTTT.